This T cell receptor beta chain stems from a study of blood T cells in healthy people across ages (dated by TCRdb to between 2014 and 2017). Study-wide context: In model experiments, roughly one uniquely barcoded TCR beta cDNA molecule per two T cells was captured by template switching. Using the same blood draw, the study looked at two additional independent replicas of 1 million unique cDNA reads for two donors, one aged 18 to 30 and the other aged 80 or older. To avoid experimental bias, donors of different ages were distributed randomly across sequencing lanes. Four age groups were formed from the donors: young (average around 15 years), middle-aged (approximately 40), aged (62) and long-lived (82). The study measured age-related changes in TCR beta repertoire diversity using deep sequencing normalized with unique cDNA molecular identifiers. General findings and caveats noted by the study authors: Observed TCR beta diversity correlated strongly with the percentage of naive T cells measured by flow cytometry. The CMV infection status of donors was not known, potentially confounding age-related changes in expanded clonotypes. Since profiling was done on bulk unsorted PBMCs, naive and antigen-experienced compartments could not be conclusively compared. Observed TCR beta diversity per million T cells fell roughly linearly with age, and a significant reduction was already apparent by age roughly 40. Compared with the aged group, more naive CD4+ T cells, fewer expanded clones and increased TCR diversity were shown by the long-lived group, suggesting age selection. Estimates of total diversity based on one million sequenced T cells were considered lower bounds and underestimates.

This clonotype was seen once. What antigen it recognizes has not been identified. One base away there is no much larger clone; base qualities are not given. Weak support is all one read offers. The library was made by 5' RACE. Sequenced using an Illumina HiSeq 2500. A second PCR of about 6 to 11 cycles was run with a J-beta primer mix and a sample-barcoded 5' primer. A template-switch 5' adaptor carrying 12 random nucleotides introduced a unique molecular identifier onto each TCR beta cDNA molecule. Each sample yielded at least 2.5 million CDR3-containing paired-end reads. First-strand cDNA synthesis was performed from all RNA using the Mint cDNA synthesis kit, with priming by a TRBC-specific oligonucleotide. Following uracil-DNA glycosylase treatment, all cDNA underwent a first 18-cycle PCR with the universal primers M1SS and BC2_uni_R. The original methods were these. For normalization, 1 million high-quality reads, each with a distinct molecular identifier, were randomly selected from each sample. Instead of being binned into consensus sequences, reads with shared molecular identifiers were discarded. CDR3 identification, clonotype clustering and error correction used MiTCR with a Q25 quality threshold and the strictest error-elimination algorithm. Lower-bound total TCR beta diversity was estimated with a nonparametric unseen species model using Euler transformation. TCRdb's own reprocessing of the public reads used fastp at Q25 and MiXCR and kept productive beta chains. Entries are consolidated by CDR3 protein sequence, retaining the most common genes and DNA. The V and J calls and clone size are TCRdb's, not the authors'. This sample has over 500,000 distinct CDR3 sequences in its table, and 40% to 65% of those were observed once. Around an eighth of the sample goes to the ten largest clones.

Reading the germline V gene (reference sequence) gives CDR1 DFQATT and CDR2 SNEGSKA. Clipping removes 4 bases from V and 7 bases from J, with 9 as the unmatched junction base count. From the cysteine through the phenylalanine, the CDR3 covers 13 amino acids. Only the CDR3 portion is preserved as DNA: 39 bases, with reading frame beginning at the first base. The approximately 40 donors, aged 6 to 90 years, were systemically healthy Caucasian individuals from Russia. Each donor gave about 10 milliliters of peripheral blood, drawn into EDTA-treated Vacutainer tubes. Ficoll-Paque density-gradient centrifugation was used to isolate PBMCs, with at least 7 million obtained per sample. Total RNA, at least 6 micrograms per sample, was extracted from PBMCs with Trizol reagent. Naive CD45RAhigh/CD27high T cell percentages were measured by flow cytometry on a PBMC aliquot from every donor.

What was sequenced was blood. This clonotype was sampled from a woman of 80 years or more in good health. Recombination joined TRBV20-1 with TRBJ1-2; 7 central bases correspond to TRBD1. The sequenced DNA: TGCAGTGCTACCCGACAGGGCGCCCGTGGCTACACCTTC. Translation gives CSATRQGARGYTF.